The 5 T cell receptor beta chains listed next were all sequenced from one sample in a study of T cell responses to AZD1222 COVID-19 vaccine (dated by TCRdb to the early 2020s). Libraries were constructed by the immunoSEQ multiplex PCR assay. TCRdb provides this immuneACCESS table in a form limited to in-frame rearrangements. Some clones are lacking; in checked studies, under half of them reflect an unresolved V gene, and why the rest are absent is not known. The sample table contains tens of thousands of clones; only one count was recorded for more than 70% of them. Of the sample, roughly 2.3% is held by the ten largest clones. What this sample's time point label stands for: baseline before first vaccination. Specimen: peripheral blood, collected on day 0 of AZD1222 vaccination. The receptors stem from an adult in good health.

This clone was observed a few times. The rearrangement links TRBV5-1 to TRBJ2-1; D is undetermined. This CDR3 comprises 16 residues. With 4 bases removed from V and 3 bases from J, the gap between germline ends came to 17 bases. CDR1 and CDR2 (germline): SGHRS, YFSETQ. CDR3 region: CASSPPSGSSYNEQFF. The CDR3 coding sequence is TGCGCCAGCAGCCCCCCCTCGGGTAGCAGCTACAATGAGCAGTTCTTC. The full variable domain, its missing parts supplied by reference TRBV5-1 and TRBJ2-1, is KAGVTQTPRYLIKTRGQQVTLSCSPISGHRSVSWYQQTPGQGLQFLFEYFSETQRNKGNFPGRFSGRQFSNSRSEMNVSTLELGDSALYLCASSPPSGSSYNEQFFGPGTRLTVL.

The chain employs TRBV5-1 and TRBJ2-3; 10 bases map to TRBD2. This CDR3 has 12 residues. Germline V CDR1 and CDR2: SGHRS, YFSETQ. V trimming: 5 bases; J trimming: 9 bases; junction bases outside the gene matches: 3. CDR3 nucleotides: TGCGCCAGCAGTCAGACTAGCGGGACGCAGTATTTT. It yields the protein CASSQTSGTQYF.

V usage is TRBV5-1 and J usage is TRBJ1-1; D ambiguous. The CDR3 is made up of 14 amino acids. V dropped 0 bases and J dropped 0 bases, with 6 bases sitting between them. Germline values: CDR1 SGHRS, CDR2 YFSETQ. The CDR3, as DNA: TGCGCCAGCAGCTTGGATATAGTGAACACTGAAGCTTTCTTT. Translation: CASSLDIVNTEAFF.

This chain connects TRBV30 to TRBJ1-1; perhaps TRBD1 as D (5 bases). Per germline, CDR1 GTSNPN and CDR2 SVGIG (reference sequence). The CDR3 extends over 12 amino acids. The V gene lost 5 bases and the J gene lost 0 bases, with 7 bases spanning the gap. The CDR3 DNA sequence: TGTGCCTGGGGACATATGAACACTGAAGCTTTCTTT. Encoded protein: CAWGHMNTEAFF.

This chain uses TRBV19 with TRBJ1-2; 9 bases agree with TRBD1. This CDR3 has 15 residues. In germline, CDR1 is LNHDA, CDR2 SQIVND (reference sequence). V trimming: 3 bases; J trimming: 7 bases; junction bases outside the gene matches: 9. CDR3 region: CASSMVRGQGGGYTF. CDR3 sequence (DNA): TGTGCCAGTAGTATGGTTCGGGGACAGGGTGGTGGCTACACCTTC.